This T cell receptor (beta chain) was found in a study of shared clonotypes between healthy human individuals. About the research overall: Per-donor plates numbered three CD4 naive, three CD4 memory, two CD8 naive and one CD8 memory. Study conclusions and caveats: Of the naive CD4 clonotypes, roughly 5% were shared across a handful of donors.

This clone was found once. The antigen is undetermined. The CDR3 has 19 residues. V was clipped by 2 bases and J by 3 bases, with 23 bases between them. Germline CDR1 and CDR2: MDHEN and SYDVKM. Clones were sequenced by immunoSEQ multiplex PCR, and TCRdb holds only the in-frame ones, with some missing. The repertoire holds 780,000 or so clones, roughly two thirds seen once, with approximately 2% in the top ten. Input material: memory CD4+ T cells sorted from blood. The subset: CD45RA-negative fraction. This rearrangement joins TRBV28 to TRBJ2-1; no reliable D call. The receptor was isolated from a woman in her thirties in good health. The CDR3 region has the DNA TGTGCCAGCAGTTTAATATTGGGCTTCGGCAACCCAGGCTACAATGAGCAGTTCTTC. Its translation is CASSLILGFGNPGYNEQFF. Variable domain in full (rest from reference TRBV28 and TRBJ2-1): DVKVTQSSRYLVKRTGEKVFLECVQDMDHENMFWYRQDPGLGLRLIYFSYDVKMKEKGDIPEGYSVSREKKERFSLILESASTNQTSMYLCASSLILGFGNPGYNEQFFGPGTRLTVL.